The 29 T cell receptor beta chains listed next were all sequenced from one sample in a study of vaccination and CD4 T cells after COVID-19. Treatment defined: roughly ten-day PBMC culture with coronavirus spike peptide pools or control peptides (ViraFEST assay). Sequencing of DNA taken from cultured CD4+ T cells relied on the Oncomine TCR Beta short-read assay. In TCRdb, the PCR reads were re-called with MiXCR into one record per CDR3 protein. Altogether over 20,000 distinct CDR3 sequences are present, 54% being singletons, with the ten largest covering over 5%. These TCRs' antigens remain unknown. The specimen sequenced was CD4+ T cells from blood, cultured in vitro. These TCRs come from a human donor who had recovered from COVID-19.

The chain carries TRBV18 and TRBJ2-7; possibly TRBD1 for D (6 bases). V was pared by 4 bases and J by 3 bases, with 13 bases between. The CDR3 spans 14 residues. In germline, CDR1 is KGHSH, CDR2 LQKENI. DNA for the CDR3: TGTGCCAGCTCACTACAGGGTAGTAGCTACGAGCAGTACTTC. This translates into CASSLQGSSYEQYF.

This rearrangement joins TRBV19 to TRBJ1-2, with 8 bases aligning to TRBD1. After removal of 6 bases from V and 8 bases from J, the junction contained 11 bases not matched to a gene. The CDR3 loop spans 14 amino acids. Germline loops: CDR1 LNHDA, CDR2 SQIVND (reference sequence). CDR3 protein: CASRSQGAIWGYTF. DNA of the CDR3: TGTGCCAGTAGGTCGCAGGGGGCAATTTGGGGCTACACCTTC.

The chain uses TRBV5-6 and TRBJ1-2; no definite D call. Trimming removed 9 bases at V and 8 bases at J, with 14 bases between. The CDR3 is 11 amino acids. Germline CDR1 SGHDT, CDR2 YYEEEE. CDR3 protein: CATSKTRGYTF. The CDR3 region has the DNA TGTGCCACCTCTAAAACGCGAGGCTACACCTTC. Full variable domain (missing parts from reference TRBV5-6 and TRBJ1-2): DAGVTQSPTHLIKTRGQQVTLRCSPKSGHDTVSWYQQALGQGPQFIFQYYEEEERQRGNFPDRFSGHQFPNYSSELNVNALLLGDSALYLCATSKTRGYTFGSGTRLTVV.

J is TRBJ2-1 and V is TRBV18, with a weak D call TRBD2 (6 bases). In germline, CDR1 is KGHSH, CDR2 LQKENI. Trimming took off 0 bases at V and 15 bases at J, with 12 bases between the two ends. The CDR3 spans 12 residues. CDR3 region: CASSPPTGRGFF. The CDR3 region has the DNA TGTGCCAGCTCACCACCGACCGGGAGAGGGTTCTTC.

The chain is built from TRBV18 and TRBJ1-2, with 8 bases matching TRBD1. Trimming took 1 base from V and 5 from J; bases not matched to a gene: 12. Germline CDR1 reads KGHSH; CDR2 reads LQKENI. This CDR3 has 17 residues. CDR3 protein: CASSPLGQGRDLYGYTF. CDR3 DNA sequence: TGTGCCAGCTCACCACTCGGACAGGGTCGGGACTTATATGGCTACACCTTC.

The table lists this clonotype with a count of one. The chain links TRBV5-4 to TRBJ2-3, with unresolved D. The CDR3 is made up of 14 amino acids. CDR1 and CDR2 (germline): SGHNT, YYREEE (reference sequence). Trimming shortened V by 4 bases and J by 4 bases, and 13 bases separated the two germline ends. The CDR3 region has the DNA TGTGCCAGCAGCCAACCCGGACGCCCAGATACGCAGTATTTT. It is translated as CASSQPGRPDTQYF.

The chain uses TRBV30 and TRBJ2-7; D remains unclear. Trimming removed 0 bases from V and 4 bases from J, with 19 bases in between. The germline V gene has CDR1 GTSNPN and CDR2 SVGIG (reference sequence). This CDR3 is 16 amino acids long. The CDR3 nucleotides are TGTGCCTGGAGTGTAAGATCGCGCAGGTTGGGTTACGAGCAGTACTTC. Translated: CAWSVRSRRLGYEQYF. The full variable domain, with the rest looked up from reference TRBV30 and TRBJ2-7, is SQTIHQWPATLVQPVGSPLSLECTVEGTSNPNLYWYRQAAGRGLQLLFYSVGIGQISSEVPQNLSASRPQDRQFILSSKKLLLSDSGFYLCAWSVRSRRLGYEQYFGPGTRLTVT.

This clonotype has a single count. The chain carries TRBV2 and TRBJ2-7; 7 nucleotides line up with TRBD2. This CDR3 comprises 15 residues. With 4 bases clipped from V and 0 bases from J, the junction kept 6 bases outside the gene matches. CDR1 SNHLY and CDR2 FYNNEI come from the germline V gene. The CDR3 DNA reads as TGTGCCAGCAGTGGGGGGGGGTTCGTCTCCTACGAGCAGTACTTC. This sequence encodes CASSGGGFVSYEQYF.

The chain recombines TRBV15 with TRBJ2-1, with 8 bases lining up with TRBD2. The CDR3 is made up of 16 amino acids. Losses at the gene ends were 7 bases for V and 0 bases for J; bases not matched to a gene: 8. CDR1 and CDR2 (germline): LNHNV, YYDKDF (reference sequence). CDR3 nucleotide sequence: TGTGCCACCACCCCTGAACTAGCGGTCTCCTACAATGAGCAGTTCTTC. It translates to CATTPELAVSYNEQFF.

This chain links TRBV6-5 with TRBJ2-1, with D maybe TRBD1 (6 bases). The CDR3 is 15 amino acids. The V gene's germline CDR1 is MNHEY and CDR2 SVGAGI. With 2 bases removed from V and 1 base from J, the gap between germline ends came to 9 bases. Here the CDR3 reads CASSYRQASYNEQFF. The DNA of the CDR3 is TGTGCCAGCAGTTACAGACAGGCTTCCTACAATGAGCAGTTCTTC.

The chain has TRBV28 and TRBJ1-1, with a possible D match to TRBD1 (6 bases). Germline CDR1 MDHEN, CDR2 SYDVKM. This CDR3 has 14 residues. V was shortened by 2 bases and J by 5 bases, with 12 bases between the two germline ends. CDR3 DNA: TGTGCCAGCAGTTTACCCCAGGGGAGGACTGAAGCTTTCTTT. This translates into CASSLPQGRTEAFF.

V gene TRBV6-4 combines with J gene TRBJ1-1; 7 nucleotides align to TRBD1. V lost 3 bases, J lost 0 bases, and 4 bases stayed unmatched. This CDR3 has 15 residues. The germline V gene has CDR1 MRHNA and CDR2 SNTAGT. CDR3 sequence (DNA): TGTGCCAGCAGTGAAACAGGGGAATTGAACACTGAAGCTTTCTTT. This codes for CASSETGELNTEAFF.

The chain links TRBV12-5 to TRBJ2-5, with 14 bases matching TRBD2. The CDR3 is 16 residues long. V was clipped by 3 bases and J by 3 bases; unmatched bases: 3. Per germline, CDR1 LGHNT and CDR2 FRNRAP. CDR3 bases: TGTGCTAGTGGTTTAGCGACTAGCGGGAGGGAAGAGACCCAGTACTTC. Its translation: CASGLATSGREETQYF.

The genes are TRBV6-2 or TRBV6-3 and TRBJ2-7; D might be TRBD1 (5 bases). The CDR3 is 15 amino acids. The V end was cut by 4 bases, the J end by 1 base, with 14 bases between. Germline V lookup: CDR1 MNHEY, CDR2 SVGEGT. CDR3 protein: CASSSPTGLSYEQYF. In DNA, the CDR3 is TGTGCCAGCAGTTCCCCCACAGGTCTATCCTACGAGCAGTACTTC.

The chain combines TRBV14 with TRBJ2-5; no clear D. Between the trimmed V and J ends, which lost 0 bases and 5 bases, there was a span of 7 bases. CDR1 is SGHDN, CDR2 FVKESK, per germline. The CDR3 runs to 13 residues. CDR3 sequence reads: CASSQDMVETQYF. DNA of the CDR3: TGTGCCAGCAGCCAAGATATGGTGGAGACCCAGTACTTC.

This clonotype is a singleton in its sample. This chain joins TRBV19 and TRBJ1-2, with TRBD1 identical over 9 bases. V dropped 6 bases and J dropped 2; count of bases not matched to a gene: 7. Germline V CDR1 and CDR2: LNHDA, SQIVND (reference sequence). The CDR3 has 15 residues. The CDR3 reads CASRPGQGSNYGYTF. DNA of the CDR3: TGTGCCAGTAGACCGGGACAGGGATCCAACTATGGCTACACCTTC.

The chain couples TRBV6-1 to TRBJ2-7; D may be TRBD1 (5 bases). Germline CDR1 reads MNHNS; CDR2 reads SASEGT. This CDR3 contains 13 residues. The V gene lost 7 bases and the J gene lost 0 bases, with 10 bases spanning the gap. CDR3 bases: TGTGCCAGCACCGACAGCATCTCCTACGAGCAGTACTTC. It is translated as CASTDSISYEQYF.

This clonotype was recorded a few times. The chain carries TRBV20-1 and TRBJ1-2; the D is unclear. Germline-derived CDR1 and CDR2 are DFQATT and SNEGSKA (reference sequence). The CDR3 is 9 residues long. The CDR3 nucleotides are TGCAGAGGCCCCTATGGCTACACCTTC. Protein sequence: CRGPYGYTF.

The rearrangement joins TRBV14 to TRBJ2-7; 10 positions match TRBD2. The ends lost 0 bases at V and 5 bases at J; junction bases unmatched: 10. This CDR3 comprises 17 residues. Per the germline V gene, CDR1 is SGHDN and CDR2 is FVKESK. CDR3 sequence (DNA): TGTGCCAGCAGCCAAGAGGCATCTAGCGGGAGAAGGAACGAGCAGTACTTC. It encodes CASSQEASSGRRNEQYF.

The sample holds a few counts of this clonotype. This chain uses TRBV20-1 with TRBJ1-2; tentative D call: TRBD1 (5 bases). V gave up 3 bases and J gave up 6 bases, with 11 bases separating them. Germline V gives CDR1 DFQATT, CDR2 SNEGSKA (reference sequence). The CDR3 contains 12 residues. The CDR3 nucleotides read TGCAGTGCTAGTCCGGGAGGGGATGGCTACACCTTC. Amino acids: CSASPGGDGYTF.

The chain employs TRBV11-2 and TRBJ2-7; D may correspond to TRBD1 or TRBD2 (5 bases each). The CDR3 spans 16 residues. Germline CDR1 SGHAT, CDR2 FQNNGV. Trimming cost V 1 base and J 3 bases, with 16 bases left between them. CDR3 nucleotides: TGTGCCAGCAGCTTAGGGTCCGGGACGGTTTTCTACGAGCAGTACTTC. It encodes CASSLGSGTVFYEQYF.

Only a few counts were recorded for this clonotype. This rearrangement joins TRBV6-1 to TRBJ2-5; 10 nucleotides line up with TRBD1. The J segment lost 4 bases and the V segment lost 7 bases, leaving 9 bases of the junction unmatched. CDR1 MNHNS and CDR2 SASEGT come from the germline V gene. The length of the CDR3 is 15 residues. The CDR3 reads CASTDPTGGGETQYF. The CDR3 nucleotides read TGTGCCAGCACCGACCCGACAGGGGGCGGAGAGACCCAGTACTTC.

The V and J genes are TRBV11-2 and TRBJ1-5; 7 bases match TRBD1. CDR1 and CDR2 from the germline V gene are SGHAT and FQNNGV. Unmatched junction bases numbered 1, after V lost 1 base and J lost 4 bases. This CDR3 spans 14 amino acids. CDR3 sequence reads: CASSLGTGNQPQHF. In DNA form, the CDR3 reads TGTGCCAGCAGCTTAGGGACAGGAAATCAGCCCCAGCATTTT.

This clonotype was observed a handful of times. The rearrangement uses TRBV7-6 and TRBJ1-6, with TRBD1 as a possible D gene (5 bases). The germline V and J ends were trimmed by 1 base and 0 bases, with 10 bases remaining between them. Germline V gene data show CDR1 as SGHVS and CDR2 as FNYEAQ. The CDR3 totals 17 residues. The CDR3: CASSLGTPSSYNSPLHF. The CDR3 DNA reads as TGTGCCAGCAGCTTAGGGACACCGAGCTCCTATAATTCACCCCTCCACTTT.

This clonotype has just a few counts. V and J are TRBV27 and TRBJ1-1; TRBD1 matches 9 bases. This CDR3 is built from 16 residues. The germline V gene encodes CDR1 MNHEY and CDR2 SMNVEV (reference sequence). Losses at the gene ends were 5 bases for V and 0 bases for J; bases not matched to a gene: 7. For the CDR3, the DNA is TGTGCCAGCAGTCTTACCGGGACAGGGTTGAACACTGAAGCTTTCTTT. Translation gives CASSLTGTGLNTEAFF.

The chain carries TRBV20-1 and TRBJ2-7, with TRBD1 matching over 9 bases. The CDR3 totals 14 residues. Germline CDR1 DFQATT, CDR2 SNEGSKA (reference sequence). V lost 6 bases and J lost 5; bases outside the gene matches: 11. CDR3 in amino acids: CSASSGTGTHEQYF. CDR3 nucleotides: TGCAGTGCGTCGTCGGGGACAGGGACCCACGAGCAGTACTTC.

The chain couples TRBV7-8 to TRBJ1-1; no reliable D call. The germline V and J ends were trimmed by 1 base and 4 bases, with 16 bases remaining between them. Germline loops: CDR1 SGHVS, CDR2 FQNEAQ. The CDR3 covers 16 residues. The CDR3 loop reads CASSLVLQPGVTEAFF. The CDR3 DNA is TGTGCCAGCAGCTTAGTTCTGCAGCCCGGCGTCACTGAAGCTTTCTTT.

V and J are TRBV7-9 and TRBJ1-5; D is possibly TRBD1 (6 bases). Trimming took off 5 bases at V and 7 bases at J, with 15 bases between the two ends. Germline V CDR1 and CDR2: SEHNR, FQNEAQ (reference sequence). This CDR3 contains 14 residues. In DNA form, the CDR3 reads TGTGCCAGCAGCCAAGTTGGGACACAACAGCCCCAGCATTTT. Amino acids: CASSQVGTQQPQHF.

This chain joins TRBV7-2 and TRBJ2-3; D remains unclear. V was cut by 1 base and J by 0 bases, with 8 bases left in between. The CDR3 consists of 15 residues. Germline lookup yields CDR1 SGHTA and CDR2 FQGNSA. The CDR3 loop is CASSLVSTSTDTQYF. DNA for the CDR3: TGTGCCAGCAGCTTAGTATCGACTAGCACAGATACGCAGTATTTT.